The rows below give T cell receptor beta chains drawn from one sample of a study of T cells in narcolepsy. This table comes from immunoSEQ multiplex PCR, and its TCRdb copy is limited to in-frame clones, with some not included. This sample has tens of thousands of clones, with 90% found just once. What was sequenced was CD45RA- memory CD4+ T cells from PBMCs. Receptor source: a human donor with narcolepsy. Each CDR3 is given with its conserved first and last residue. The D gene is left open where the match is weak. The listing skips clone size in some rows; elsewhere it reads once, few, many or a size class.

>-|TRBV5-1|-|TRBJ1-2
TGCGCCAGCAGCTTGGCGGGGAGGAGTGGCTACACCTTC
CASSLAGRSGYTF
>TRBD2|TRBV28|-|TRBJ2-3
TGTGCCAGCAGTTCTAGCGGTCTCACAGATACGCAGTATTTT
CASSSSGLTDTQYF
>-|TRBV5-4|-|TRBJ2-1
TGTGCCAGCAGCGGGGTGGGTTACAATGAGCAGTTCTTC
CASSGVGYNEQFF
>TRBD2|TRBV29-1|-|TRBJ2-2
TGCAGCGCCAAAGCGGGACCCGGGGAGCTGTTTTTT
CSAKAGPGELFF
>TRBD1|TRBV7-9|-|TRBJ1-2
TGTGCCAGCAGCTTAGGTTCGGGACAGGGGGCATTGGGCTACACCTTC
CASSLGSGQGALGYTF
>TRBD2|TRBV14|-|TRBJ2-5
TGTGCCAGCAGCCAAAACGGGGTTAGCGGGGTAGGCCAAGAGACCCAGTACTTC
CASSQNGVSGVGQETQYF
>TRBD1|TRBV29-1|-|TRBJ1-1
TGCAGCGTTCACCGGGACAGGGGCACTGAAGCTTTCTTT
CSVHRDRGTEAFF
>-|TRBV28|-|TRBJ2-5
TGTGCCAGCCTCTTCGCGGGAAAAGAGACCCAGTACTTC
CASLFAGKETQYF
>-|TRBV6-5|-|TRBJ1-4
TGTCTCGAAAAATTACTGTTTTTT
CLEKLLFF
>-|TRBV6-6|-|TRBJ1-2
TGTGCCAGCAGGGGTAGGGGGGGCAATAACTATGGCTACACCTTC
CASRGRGGNNYGYTF
>-|TRBV6-5|-|TRBJ1-2
TGTGCCAGCAGTACCACCTGGACAGCCTATGGCTACACCTTC
CASSTTWTAYGYTF
>-|TRBV6-5|-|TRBJ2-7
TGTGCCAGCAGTTACGCAGGAGGATCCTACGAGCAGTACTTC
CASSYAGGSYEQYF
>TRBD2|TRBV27|-|TRBJ2-1
TGTGCCAGCACTCGGGCTAGCGGTTACAATGAGCAGTTCTTC
CASTRASGYNEQFF
>-|TRBV15|-|TRBJ1-3
TGTGCCACCAGTGACTTAACTGGAAACACCATATATTTT
CATSDLTGNTIYF
>TRBD1|TRBV7-9|-|TRBJ1-1
TGTGCCAGCAAGGACAGGGGCACTGAAGCTTTCTTT
CASKDRGTEAFF
>-|TRBV7-7|once|TRBJ2-3
TGTGCCAGCAGCTTAGGAGTAGGGGGCACAGATACGCAGTATTTT
CASSLGVGGTDTQYF
>-|TRBV5-6|-|TRBJ1-5
TGTGCCAGCAGCTCGAAAGGGTTCAGCAATCAGCCCCAGCATTTT
CASSSKGFSNQPQHF
>-|TRBV11-3|few|TRBJ1-5
TGTGCCAGCAGCGCAGACCACTATAGCAATCAGCCCCAGCATTTT
CASSADHYSNQPQHF
>-|TRBV7-2|-|TRBJ1-6
TGTGCCAGCAGCTCGGAGGGAACCTATAATTCACCCCTCCACTTT
CASSSEGTYNSPLHF
>-|TRBV20-1|-|TRBJ2-2
TGCACCCCCACTCACACCGGGGAGCTGTTTTTT
CTPTHTGELFF
>TRBD1|TRBV30|-|TRBJ2-1
TGTGCCTGGAGTCCCCGTAGGGACAGGGGTGGCAATGAGCAGTTCTTC
CAWSPRRDRGGNEQFF
>TRBD1|TRBV5-1|-|TRBJ1-1
TGCGCCAGCAGCTTGGGGACAGGGTTTATGAACACTGAAGCTTTCTTT
CASSLGTGFMNTEAFF
>TRBD2|TRBV19|-|TRBJ2-5
TGTGCCAGTAGTCCACTAGCGGGGGGGCCCGAGACCCAGTACTTC
CASSPLAGGPETQYF
>-|TRBV7-8|-|TRBJ1-4
TGTGCCAGCAGCTCCCTTGTTACAGGGTTAAAACTGTTTTTT
CASSSLVTGLKLFF
>TRBD1|TRBV18|-|TRBJ2-3
TGTGCCAGCTCACCAAGATTGGGGACAGACACAGATACGCAGTATTTT
CASSPRLGTDTDTQYF
>TRBD1|TRBV28|-|TRBJ1-6
TGTGCCAGCAGTTTATTAACAGGGGAATCCTATAATTCACCCCTCCACTTT
CASSLLTGESYNSPLHF
>-|TRBV7-2|-|TRBJ1-5
TGTGCCAGCAGCTTAGATACAGGGAAGACTCGACCCCAGCATTTT
CASSLDTGKTRPQHF
>TRBD1|TRBV5-6|-|TRBJ2-5
TGTGCCAGCAGCAGGGACAGGGGGGAGACCCAGTACTTC
CASSRDRGETQYF
>-|TRBV7-2|once|TRBJ1-2
TGTGCCAGCAGCTTAGCAGGCAGGACCCCCCGAGGCGGCTACACCTTC
CASSLAGRTPRGGYTF
>-|TRBV28|-|TRBJ2-5
TGTGCCAGCAGTAAGGGGACCGCGCCCGGGAGCCAAGAGACCCAGTACTTC
CASSKGTAPGSQETQYF
>-|TRBV30|-|TRBJ1-4
TGTGCCTGGAGTGTTATTGGGGCAGAGTACAATGAAAAACTGTTTTTT
CAWSVIGAEYNEKLFF
>-|TRBV19|-|TRBJ1-1
TGTGCCAGTAGTACCCCCTTAATGAACACTGAAGCTTTCTTT
CASSTPLMNTEAFF
>-|TRBV9|-|TRBJ1-1
TGTGCCAGCAGCGCCCTAGAGGGTAGCACTGAAGCTTTCTTT
CASSALEGSTEAFF
>-|TRBV5-1|-|TRBJ2-2
TGCGCCAGCAGCCTTCCGGGCACCGGGGAGCTGTTTTTT
CASSLPGTGELFF
>TRBD2|TRBV4-1|-|TRBJ2-1
TGCGCCAGCAGCCACCCGTCCGGGACTAGCGGGACCTACAATGAGCAGTTCTTC
CASSHPSGTSGTYNEQFF
>TRBD1|TRBV18|-|TRBJ2-7
TGTGCCAGCTCACAGGGGGGACAGGGGGTAACCTACGAGCAGTACTTC
CASSQGGQGVTYEQYF
>-|TRBV4-3|-|TRBJ1-2
TGCGCCAGCAGCCAAGGGGGGGCCTTTTATAACTATGGCTACACCTTC
CASSQGGAFYNYGYTF
>-|TRBV4-1|few|TRBJ1-1
TGCGCCAGCAGCCCGGCCACAGGGTTAGTTAGGACAATGAACACTGAAGCTTTCTTT
CASSPATGLVRTMNTEAFF
>-|TRBV19|-|TRBJ1-4
TGTGCCAGTAGAAGGCAGACCAATGAAAAACTGTTTTTT
CASRRQTNEKLFF
>-|TRBV5-6|-|TRBJ2-7
TGTGCCAGCAGCACCCCTCTTCGACAGGACTCCTACGAGCAGTACTTC
CASSTPLRQDSYEQYF
>-|TRBV28|few|TRBJ1-6
TGTGCCAGCAGTGAGGACGGAAGCTCCTATAATTCACCCCTCCACTTT
CASSEDGSSYNSPLHF
>TRBD2|TRBV19|-|TRBJ2-5
TGTGCCAGTAGTATGGGAGAGGGGAGGGCGTCGGTGAGAGAGACCCAGTACTTC
CASSMGEGRASVRETQYF
>-|TRBV14|-|TRBJ2-5
TGTGCCAGCAGCCAGGGGGCACACCAAGAGACCCAGTACTTC
CASSQGAHQETQYF
>TRBD1|TRBV19|-|TRBJ1-5
TGTGCCAGTAGTATTTTGGGACAGAGGGGTCAGCCCCAGCATTTT
CASSILGQRGQPQHF
>TRBD2|TRBV7-3|-|TRBJ2-7
TGTGCCAGCAGCCCCGGGGGAGGGCTTGGCGAGCAGTACTTC
CASSPGGGLGEQYF
>TRBD2|TRBV7-2|-|TRBJ2-1
TGTGCCAGCAGCTTACGAGCGGGGGAATACAATGAGCAGTTCTTC
CASSLRAGEYNEQFF